This is a list of T cell receptor beta chains from one sample in a study of T cells in Graves' hyperthyroidism and ophthalmopathy. TCRdb redid the calling of the multiplex PCR reads with MiXCR, one entry per CDR3 protein. The sample shows about 840,000 distinct CDR3 sequences, 35% to 45% of them seen only once. Sequencing was performed on blood. The receptor source for this set is a man younger than 30 with Graves' hyperthyroidism. The CDR3 runs from the conserved cysteine through the conserved F or W. Not all rows give a size; the values are once, few, many and, for expanded clones, a class.

TRBV20-1	NA	CSARRGGAEQYF
TRBV2	many	CASMGGYTEAFF
TRBV11-2	NA	CASSPPGKGLITEAFF
TRBV20-1	many	CSAGLREKLFF
TRBV6-5	few	CASSEEQGARQPQHF
TRBV7-9	few	CASSLGDDRVYEQYF
TRBV20-1	few	CSARDRGTGAYEQYF
TRBV9	NA	CASSVGAGGRSGVLYEQYF
TRBV15	few	CATSSLSGANVLTF
TRBV6-6	NA	CASSRTMGETQYF
TRBV4-1	NA	CASSRDGNTIYF
TRBV10-3	NA	CATLDDGSNQPQHF
TRBV20-1	NA	CSSSGPMGEAFF